The clone carrying this T cell receptor beta chain was observed a single time. Its antigen is currently unknown. Being one base from a much bigger clone, this may be a read error. This sample's TCRbeta library carried unique molecular identifier barcodes. TCRdb analysed the PCR reads with MiXCR anew, one entry per CDR3 protein. The sample contains roughly 240,000 distinct CDR3 sequences, roughly 8% of which appear only once. Germline loops: CDR1 MGHRA, CDR2 YSYEKL. This CDR3 is built from 19 residues. The ends lost 1 base at V and 4 bases at J; junction bases unmatched: 12. The sample comes from a study of T-cell reconstitution after alpha-beta-depleted transplantation in children. Regarding the study as a whole: Where alpha-beta T cells came from about two months after transplant was reportedly several hundred expanded graft clones. T-cell numbers and diversity one year post-transplant derived largely from freshly generated T cells.

The sequencing used PBMCs, mostly from graft donor cells, collected 180 days after TCRalphabeta/CD19-depleted stem cell transplant. V gene TRBV4-1 combines with J gene TRBJ2-2; TRBD2 agrees at 10 bases. This receptor was obtained from a male patient aged 10 to 17 who had a stem cell transplant for acute lymphoblastic leukemia, so the T cells may come from the graft donor. CDR3 region: CASSQVPGLAPATTGELFF. In nucleotides, the CDR3 is TGCGCCAGCAGCCAAGTTCCGGGACTAGCGCCGGCGACCACCGGGGAGCTGTTTTTT.